This record looks at one T cell receptor beta chain sequence and its context. Using immunoSEQ multiplex PCR, the repertoire was profiled, and TCRdb retains in-frame clones only, with some absent. This table holds 100,000 to 110,000 clones, 80% found once. The data stem from a study of blood T cell repertoires in COVID-19. About the study: COVID-19 samples collected from the United States, Italy and Spain covered acute and convalescent phases.

The CDR3 is 15 residues long. Germline V lookup: CDR1 LNHNV, CDR2 YYDKDF (reference sequence). With V trimmed by 3 bases and J by 2 bases, 4 bases remained unmatched. This TCR came from a woman in her seventies with acute or convalescent COVID-19. Sequencing was done on a sample of peripheral blood. The chain combines TRBV15 with TRBJ2-3; TRBD1 aligns across 8 bases. CDR3 in amino acids: CATSSHRGNTDTQYF. CDR3 nucleotides: TGTGCCACCAGCAGTCACAGGGGGAACACAGATACGCAGTATTTT.